This is a list of T cell receptor beta chains from one sample in a study of regulatory T cells in long-lasting Graves disease. MiXCR, run by TCRdb on the multiplex PCR reads, gives a single entry per CDR3 protein. The sample consists of 400,000 to 500,000 distinct CDR3 sequences, 15% to 20% of them appearing once. These data were likewise used in another study, on T cells in Graves' hyperthyroidism and ophthalmopathy.

Sequences were derived from peripheral blood mononuclear cells (PBMCs), sampled at new diagnosis, from a patient treated with antithyroid drugs. These receptors all come from a woman aged 18-29 years with Graves disease. The CDR3 runs from the conserved cysteine through the conserved F or W. A D gene is named only where the DNA matches it firmly. Clone size appears in some rows only: once, few, many, or a class for an expanded clone.

clone_size	v_call	d_call	j_call	cdr3_nt	cdr3_aa
many	TRBV5-5	TRBD1	TRBJ1-3	TGTGCCAGCAGGGCCGCGGGACAGGACTCTGGAAACACCATATATTTT	CASRAAGQDSGNTIYF
NA	TRBV4-1	NA	TRBJ2-3	TGCGCCAGCAGGGTTCTAGTCCGAGAAACAGATACGCAGTATTTT	CASRVLVRETDTQYF
many	TRBV2	TRBD1	TRBJ2-5	TGTGCCAGCAGGGGGACAGGGGCAAAAGAGACCCAGTACTTC	CASRGTGAKETQYF
many	TRBV27	NA	TRBJ2-7	TGTGCCAGCAGTTTAACGGCCACCCGCGAGCAGTACTTC	CASSLTATREQYF
many	TRBV20-1	TRBD2	TRBJ2-7	TGCAGTGCCTTCAAAGCGGGAGGATCGGGTGAGCAGTACTTC	CSAFKAGGSGEQYF
NA	TRBV19	NA	TRBJ2-3	TGTGCCAGTAGTGAATGGCAGGGTCTGGGGCCAGATACGCAGTATTTT	CASSEWQGLGPDTQYF
NA	TRBV11-2	NA	TRBJ1-1	TGTGCCAGCAGCTTCCGGACAGCCCATGAAGCTTTCTTT	CASSFRTAHEAFF
few	TRBV11-2	NA	TRBJ2-4	TGTGCCAGCAGCTTAGCCGCCAGGTTCGGCAAAAACATTCAGTACTTC	CASSLAARFGKNIQYF
NA	TRBV2	NA	TRBJ1-6	TGTGCCAGCAGTGAAAGTGCTAATAATTCACCCCTCCACTTT	CASSESANNSPLHF
many	TRBV28	NA	TRBJ2-5	TGTGCCAGCAGTTTACCGGGGGCCGGCGGTGGTGCCCAGTACTTC	CASSLPGAGGGAQYF
many	TRBV7-3	NA	TRBJ2-1	TGTGCCAGCAGCCTTCTGGGGGCGAGACGGGAGCAGTTCTTC	CASSLLGARREQFF
NA	TRBV4-2	NA	TRBJ2-1	TGTGCCAGCAGCCGAGGGGTGACGGGGAATGAGCAGTTCTTC	CASSRGVTGNEQFF
many	TRBV6-5	NA	TRBJ2-1	TGTGCCAGCAGTTACGTGTGGGACCCTTACAATGAGCAGTTCTTC	CASSYVWDPYNEQFF
NA	TRBV6-5	NA	TRBJ2-1	TGTGCCAGCAGTTACGTCGCCAGGGTAGGGAATGAGCAGTTCTTC	CASSYVARVGNEQFF
many	TRBV6-1	TRBD2	TRBJ2-7	TGTGCCAGCAGTCCAATTAGCGGGAGTCCCTACGAGCAGTACTTC	CASSPISGSPYEQYF
NA	TRBV7-8	NA	TRBJ1-5	TGTGCCAGCAGCTTAGTGAACAATCAGCCCCAGCATTTT	CASSLVNNQPQHF